The source of this TCR beta chain is a study of lymphopenia after photon versus proton radiotherapy. This CDR3 region has 15 residues. J gave up 4 bases and V 6 bases, and 11 bases lay outside the gene matches. Per the germline V gene, CDR1 is SNHLY and CDR2 is FYNNEI. Produced via immunoSEQ multiplex PCR; TCRdb's table is partial and in-frame only. Of under 75,000 clones listed, roughly 92% are singletons. The chain employs TRBV2 and TRBJ1-1, with 7 bases matching TRBD1. The receptor comes from a woman aged 40 to 50 with cholangiocarcinoma. The specimen was peripheral blood, collected from a patient treated with photon-based radiotherapy. The chain's CDR3 is CASSAGDRVGTEAFF. CDR3 bases: TGTGCCAGCAGCGCAGGAGACAGGGTAGGCACTGAAGCTTTCTTT. The full variable domain, rest sourced from reference TRBV2 and TRBJ1-1, is EPEVTQTPSHQVTQMGQEVILRCVPISNHLYFYWYRQILGQKVEFLVSFYNNEISEKSEIFDDQFSVERPDGSNFTLKIRSTKLEDSAMYFCASSAGDRVGTEAFFGQGTRLTVV.